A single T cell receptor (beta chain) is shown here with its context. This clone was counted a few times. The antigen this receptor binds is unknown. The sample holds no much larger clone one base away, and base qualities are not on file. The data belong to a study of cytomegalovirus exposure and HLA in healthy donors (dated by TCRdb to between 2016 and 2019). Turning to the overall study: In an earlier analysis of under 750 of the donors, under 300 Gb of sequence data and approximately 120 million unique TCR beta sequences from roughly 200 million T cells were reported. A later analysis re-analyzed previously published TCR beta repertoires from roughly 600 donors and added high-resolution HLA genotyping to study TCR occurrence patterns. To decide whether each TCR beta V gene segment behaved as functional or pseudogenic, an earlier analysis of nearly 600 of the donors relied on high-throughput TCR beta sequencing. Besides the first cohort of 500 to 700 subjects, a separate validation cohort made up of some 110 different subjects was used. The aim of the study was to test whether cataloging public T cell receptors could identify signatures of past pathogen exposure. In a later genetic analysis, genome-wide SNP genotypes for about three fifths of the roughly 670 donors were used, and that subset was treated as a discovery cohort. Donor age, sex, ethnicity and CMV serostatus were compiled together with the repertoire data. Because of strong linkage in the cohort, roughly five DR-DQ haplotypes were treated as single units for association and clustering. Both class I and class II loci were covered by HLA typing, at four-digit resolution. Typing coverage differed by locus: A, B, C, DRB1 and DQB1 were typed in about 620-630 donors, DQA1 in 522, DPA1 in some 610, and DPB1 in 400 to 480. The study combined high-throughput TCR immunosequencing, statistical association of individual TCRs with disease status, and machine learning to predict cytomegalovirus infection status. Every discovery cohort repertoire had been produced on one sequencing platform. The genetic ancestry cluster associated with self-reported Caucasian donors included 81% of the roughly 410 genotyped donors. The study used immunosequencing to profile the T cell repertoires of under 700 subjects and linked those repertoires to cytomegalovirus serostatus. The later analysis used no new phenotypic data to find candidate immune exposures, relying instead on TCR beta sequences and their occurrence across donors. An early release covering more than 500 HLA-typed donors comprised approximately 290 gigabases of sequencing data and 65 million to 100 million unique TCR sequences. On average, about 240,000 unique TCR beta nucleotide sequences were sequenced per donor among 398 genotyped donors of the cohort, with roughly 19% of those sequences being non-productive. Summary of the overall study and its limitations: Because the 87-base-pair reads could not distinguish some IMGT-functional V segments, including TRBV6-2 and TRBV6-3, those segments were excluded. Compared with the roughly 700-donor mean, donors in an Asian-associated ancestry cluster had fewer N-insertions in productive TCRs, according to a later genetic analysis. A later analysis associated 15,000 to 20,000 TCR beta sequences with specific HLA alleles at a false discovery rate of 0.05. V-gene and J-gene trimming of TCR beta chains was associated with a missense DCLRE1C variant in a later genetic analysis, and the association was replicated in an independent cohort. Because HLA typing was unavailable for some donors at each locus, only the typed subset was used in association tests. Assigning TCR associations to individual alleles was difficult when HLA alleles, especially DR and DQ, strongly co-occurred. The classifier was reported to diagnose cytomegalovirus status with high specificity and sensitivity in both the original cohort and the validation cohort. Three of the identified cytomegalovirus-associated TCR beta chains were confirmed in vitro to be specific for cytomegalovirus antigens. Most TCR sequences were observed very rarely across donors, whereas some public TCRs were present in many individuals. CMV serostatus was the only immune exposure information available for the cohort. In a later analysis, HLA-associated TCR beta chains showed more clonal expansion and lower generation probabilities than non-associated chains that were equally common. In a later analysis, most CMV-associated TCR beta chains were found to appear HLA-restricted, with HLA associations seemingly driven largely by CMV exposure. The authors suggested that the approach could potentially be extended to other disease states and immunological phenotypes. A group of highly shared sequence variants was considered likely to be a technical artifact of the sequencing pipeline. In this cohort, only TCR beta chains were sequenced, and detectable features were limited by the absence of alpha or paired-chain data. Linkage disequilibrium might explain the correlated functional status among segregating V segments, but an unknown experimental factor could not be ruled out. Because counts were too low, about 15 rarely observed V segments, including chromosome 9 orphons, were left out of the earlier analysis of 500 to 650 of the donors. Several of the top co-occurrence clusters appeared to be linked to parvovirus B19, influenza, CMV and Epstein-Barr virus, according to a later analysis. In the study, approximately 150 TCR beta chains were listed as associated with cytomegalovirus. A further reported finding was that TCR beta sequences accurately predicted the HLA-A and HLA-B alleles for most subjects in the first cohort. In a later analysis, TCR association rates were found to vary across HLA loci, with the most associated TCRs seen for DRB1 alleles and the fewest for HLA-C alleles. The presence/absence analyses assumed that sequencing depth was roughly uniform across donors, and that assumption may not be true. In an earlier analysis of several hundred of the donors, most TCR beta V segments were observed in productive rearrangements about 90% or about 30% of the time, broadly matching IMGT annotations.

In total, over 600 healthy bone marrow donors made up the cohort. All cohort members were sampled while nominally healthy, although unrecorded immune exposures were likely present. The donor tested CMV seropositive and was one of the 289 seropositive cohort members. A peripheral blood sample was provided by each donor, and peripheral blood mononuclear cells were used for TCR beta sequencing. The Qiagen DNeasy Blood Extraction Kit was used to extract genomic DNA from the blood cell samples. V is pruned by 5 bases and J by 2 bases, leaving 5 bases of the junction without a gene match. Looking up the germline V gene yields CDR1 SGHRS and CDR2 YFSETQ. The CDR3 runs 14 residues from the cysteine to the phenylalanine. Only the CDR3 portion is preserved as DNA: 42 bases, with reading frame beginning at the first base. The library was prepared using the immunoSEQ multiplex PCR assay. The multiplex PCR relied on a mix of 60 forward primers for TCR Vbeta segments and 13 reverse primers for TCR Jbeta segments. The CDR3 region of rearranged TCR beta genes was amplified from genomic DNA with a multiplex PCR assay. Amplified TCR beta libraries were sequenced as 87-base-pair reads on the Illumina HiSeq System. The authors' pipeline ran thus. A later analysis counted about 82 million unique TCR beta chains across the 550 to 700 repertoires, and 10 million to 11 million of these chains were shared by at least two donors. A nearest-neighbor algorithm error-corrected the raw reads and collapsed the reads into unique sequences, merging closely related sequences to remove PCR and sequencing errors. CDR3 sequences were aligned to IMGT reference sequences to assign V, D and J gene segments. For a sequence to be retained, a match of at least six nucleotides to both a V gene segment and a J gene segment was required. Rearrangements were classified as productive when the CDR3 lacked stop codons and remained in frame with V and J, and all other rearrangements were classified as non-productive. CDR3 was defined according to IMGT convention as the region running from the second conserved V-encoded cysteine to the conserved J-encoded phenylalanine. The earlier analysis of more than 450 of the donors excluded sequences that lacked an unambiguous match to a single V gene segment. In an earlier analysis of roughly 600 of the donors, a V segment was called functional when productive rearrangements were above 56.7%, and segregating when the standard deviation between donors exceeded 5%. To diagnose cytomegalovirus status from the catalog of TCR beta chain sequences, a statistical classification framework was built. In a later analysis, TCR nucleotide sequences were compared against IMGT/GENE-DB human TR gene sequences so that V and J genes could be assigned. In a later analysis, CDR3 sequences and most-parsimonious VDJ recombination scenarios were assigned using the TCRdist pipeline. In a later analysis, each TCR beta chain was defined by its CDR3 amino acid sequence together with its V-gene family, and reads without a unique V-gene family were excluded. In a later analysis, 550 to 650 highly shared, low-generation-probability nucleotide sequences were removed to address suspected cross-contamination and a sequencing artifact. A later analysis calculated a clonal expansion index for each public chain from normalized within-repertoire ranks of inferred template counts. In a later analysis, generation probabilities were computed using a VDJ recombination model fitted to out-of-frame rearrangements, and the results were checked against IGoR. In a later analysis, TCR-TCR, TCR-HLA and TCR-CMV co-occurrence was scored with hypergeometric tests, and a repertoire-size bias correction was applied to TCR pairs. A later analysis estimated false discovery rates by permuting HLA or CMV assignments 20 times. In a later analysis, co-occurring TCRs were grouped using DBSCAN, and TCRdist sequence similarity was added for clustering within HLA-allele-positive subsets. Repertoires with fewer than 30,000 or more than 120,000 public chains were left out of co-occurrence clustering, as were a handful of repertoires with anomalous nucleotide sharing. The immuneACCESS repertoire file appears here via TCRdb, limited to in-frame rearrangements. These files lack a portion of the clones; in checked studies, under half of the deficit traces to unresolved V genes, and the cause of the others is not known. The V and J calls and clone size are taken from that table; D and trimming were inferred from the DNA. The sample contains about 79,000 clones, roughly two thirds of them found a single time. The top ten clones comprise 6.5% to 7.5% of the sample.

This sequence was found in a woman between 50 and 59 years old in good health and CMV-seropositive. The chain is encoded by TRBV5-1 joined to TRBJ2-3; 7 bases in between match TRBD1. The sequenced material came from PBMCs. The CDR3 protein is CASSKGQDTDTQYF. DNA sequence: TGCGCCAGCAGTAAAGGACAGGACACAGATACGCAGTATTTT.